Below are 11 T cell receptor beta chains sequenced from a single sample in a study of regulatory T cells in long-lasting Graves disease. The time point here: newly diagnosed GD, antithyroid drugs for less than 3 months. Extracted PBMC RNA gave rise to the TCR library. Library construction for TCR beta used iRepertoire HTBI primers and Arm-PCR of CDR3 regions. TCRdb recomputed calls from the multiplex PCR reads with MiXCR, one row per CDR3 protein. The sample lists about 540,000 distinct CDR3 sequences, about 13% occurring once. Another study also made use of these data, one on T cells in Graves' hyperthyroidism and ophthalmopathy.

Source: peripheral blood mononuclear cells (PBMCs), taken at new diagnosis, from a patient treated with antithyroid drugs. The receptors here all came from a man under 40 with Graves disease.

The chain employs TRBV10-1 and TRBJ2-7; D possibly corresponds to TRBD1 (6 bases). The CDR3 spans 13 residues. CDR1 and CDR2 from the germline V gene are WNHNN and SYGVQD (reference sequence). V dropped 3 bases and J dropped 5 bases, with 11 bases sitting between them. CDR3 residues: CASSDRGSHEQYF. For the CDR3, the DNA is TGCGCCAGCAGTGACAGGGGATCCCACGAGCAGTACTTC.

This clonotype turned up a few times. CDR3 in DNA: TGTGCCAGCAGCTTAGATCCCAGCGGGAGCGGGAATGAGCAGTTCTTC. Translation: CASSLDPSGSGNEQFF. The chain is built from TRBV11-3 and TRBJ2-1; 8 bases agree with TRBD2. This CDR3 is 16 amino acids long. V shed 0 bases and J 7 bases; nucleotides not matched to a gene: 8. The V gene's germline CDR1 is SGHNT and CDR2 YENEEA.

In regard to this clonotype: This may arise from a read error, as a much more abundant clone is one base away. The rearrangement links TRBV2 to TRBJ2-5, with D unclear. The CDR3 is made up of 12 amino acids. Looked up from germline, CDR1 is SNHLY and CDR2 is FYNNEI. The CDR3 is CASSKGPETQCF. The CDR3 region has the DNA TGTGCCAGCAGTAAGGGTCCAGAGACCCAGTGCTTC.

This clonotype has only a few counts. This sequence joins TRBV6-5 and TRBJ1-3; 10 bases align to TRBD1. The ends lost 4 bases at V and 5 bases at J; junction bases unmatched: 8. The CDR3 length is 16 residues. Germline CDR1 MNHEY, CDR2 SVGAGI. The chain's CDR3 is CASSFRDRGRRNTIYF. The DNA for the CDR3 is TGTGCCAGCAGTTTCCGGGACAGGGGCCGTCGAAACACCATATATTTT.

This chain joins TRBV7-8 and TRBJ2-7; TRBD2 matches at 7 bases. CDR1 and CDR2 from the germline V gene are SGHVS and FQNEAQ. There are 16 residues in the CDR3. The V and J ends lost 5 bases and 2 bases, in that order; junction bases with no gene match: 12. This CDR3 reads CASSPHSSGLAYEQYF. The CDR3 coding sequence is TGTGCCAGCAGCCCCCACTCTAGCGGCCTGGCCTACGAGCAGTACTTC.

The chain has TRBV2 and TRBJ2-3; tentative D call: TRBD2 (6 bases). Germline loops: CDR1 SNHLY, CDR2 FYNNEI. The CDR3 is 15 residues long. Between the trimmed V and J ends, which lost 6 bases and 6 bases, there was a span of 19 bases. The CDR3: CASSAGTFGGDTQYF. The CDR3 region has the DNA TGTGCCAGCAGCGCGGGGACCTTTGGGGGGGATACGCAGTATTTT. Complete variable domain (other parts from reference TRBV2 and TRBJ2-3): EPEVTQTPSHQVTQMGQEVILRCVPISNHLYFYWYRQILGQKVEFLVSFYNNEISEKSEIFDDQFSVERPDGSNFTLKIRSTKLEDSAMYFCASSAGTFGGDTQYFGPGTRLTVL.

This clonotype has at least ten counts. The rearrangement uses TRBV20-1 and TRBJ2-7, with 13 bases identical to TRBD2. The V gene end was trimmed by 2 bases and the J gene end by 6 bases; junction bases not matched to a gene: 1. The length of the CDR3 is 13 residues. CDR1 and CDR2 from the germline V gene are DFQATT and SNEGSKA (reference sequence). CDR3 amino acids: CSARRTSGSEQYF. CDR3 in DNA: TGCAGTGCTAGAAGGACTAGCGGGAGCGAGCAGTACTTC.

This clonotype was seen a handful of times. This rearrangement joins TRBV6-5 to TRBJ2-2, with D perhaps TRBD2 (7 bases). The germline CDR1 and CDR2 sequences are MNHEY and SVGAGI. The length of the CDR3 is 13 residues. Trimming left V 2 bases short and J 8 bases short, with 9 bases between. The CDR3 region is CASSYRGAGELFF. DNA for the CDR3: TGTGCCAGCAGTTACCGGGGGGCAGGGGAGCTGTTTTTT.

The rearrangement links TRBV29-1 to TRBJ1-3; unclear D gene. Per germline, CDR1 SQVTM and CDR2 ANQGSEA. Trimming stripped 6 bases from V and 0 bases from J, with 9 bases between. The CDR3 spans 13 residues. The CDR3 reads CSVGRGSGNTIYF. CDR3 sequence (DNA): TGCAGCGTAGGACGCGGCTCTGGAAACACCATATATTTT.

In its sample, this clonotype was seen a few times. The chain couples TRBV4-1 to TRBJ2-7; 7 nucleotides agree with TRBD2. The V and J ends lost 1 base and 5 bases, in that order; junction bases with no gene match: 5. Looked up from germline, CDR1 is MGHRA and CDR2 is YSYEKL. This CDR3 contains 14 residues. The CDR3 region is CASSQAGGRDEQYF. The CDR3 DNA reads TGCGCCAGCAGCCAAGCGGGAGGTAGGGACGAGCAGTACTTC.

This clonotype was detected only a few times. The chain recombines TRBV20-1 with TRBJ2-5, with D possibly being TRBD1 or TRBD2 (5 bases each). CDR1 and CDR2 (germline): DFQATT, SNEGSKA (reference sequence). This CDR3 region has 14 residues. With 5 bases removed from V and 9 bases from J, the gap between germline ends came to 22 bases. The CDR3 loop reads CSASGTSLVEAQYF. The CDR3 DNA sequence: TGCAGTGCTTCCGGGACCTCATTGGTGGAGGCCCAGTACTTC.